This passage covers 22 T cell receptor beta chains from one sample sequenced in a study of cytotoxic CD8 clonotypes in ibrutinib-treated CLL. TCRdb's table, derived via immunoSEQ multiplex PCR, lists solely in-frame clones and lacks some. The sample shows 250,000 to 350,000 clones, 70% to 80% of them seen only once. Source: PBMCs, taken at disease progression, from a patient treated with ibrutinib. The source of these receptors is a human donor with chronic lymphocytic leukemia.

The J gene is TRBJ2-7, the V gene TRBV2, with 11 bases that match TRBD2. This CDR3 spans 18 amino acids. V lost 9 bases and J lost 9; bases outside the gene matches: 25. Germline-derived CDR1 and CDR2 are SNHLY and FYNNEI. CDR3 in DNA: TGTGCCAGTCAACCCCGCCCAGCTAGCGGGAGGTTCCGAGCGGTGCAGTACTTC. It translates to CASQPRPASGRFRAVQYF.

There are a few counts of this clone. This sequence joins TRBV5-1 and TRBJ2-7; D is perhaps TRBD2 (6 bases). Germline V gene data show CDR1 as SGHRS and CDR2 as YFSETQ. The CDR3 loop spans 13 amino acids. V gave up 2 bases and J gave up 6 bases, with 12 bases separating them. In nucleotides, the CDR3 is TGCGCCAGCAGCTTCGGCGGGAACGGCGAGCAGTACTTC. Translating it yields CASSFGGNGEQYF. Using reference TRBV5-1 and TRBJ2-7 for the parts outside the CDR3, the full variable domain is KAGVTQTPRYLIKTRGQQVTLSCSPISGHRSVSWYQQTPGQGLQFLFEYFSETQRNKGNFPGRFSGRQFSNSRSEMNVSTLELGDSALYLCASSFGGNGEQYFGPGTRLTVT.

The V call is TRBV2, the J call TRBJ2-7; D is undetermined. The CDR3 consists of 12 residues. V shed 3 bases and J shed 4 bases, with 7 bases lying between them. Germline V gene sequence: CDR1 SNHLY, CDR2 FYNNEI. CDR3 in DNA: TGTGCCAGCAGTGAGCCCTCATACGAGCAGTACTTC. Translating it yields CASSEPSYEQYF.

The genes are TRBV5-1 and TRBJ2-5; 8 nucleotides match TRBD1. The CDR3 spans 14 residues. Germline trimming cut 4 bases from V and 1 base from J; bases unmatched to any gene: 3. Germline V gene data show CDR1 as SGHRS and CDR2 as YFSETQ. In DNA form, the CDR3 reads TGCGCCAGCAGCCGGGACAGGTTCCAAGAGACCCAGTACTTC. Its protein product is CASSRDRFQETQYF.

The rearrangement links TRBV2 to TRBJ2-7; 13 bases align to TRBD2. CDR1 is SNHLY and CDR2 is FYNNEI in the germline V gene. The length of the CDR3 is 16 residues. V shed 7 bases, J shed 1 base, and the junction held 7 bases outside the gene matches. Here the CDR3 DNA reads TGTGCCAGCACGTCCCGGGGACTAGCGGGATCCTACGAGCAGTACTTC. It is translated as CASTSRGLAGSYEQYF.

The chain uses TRBV7-9 and TRBJ2-6, with D uncertain. Trimming took off 0 bases at V and 3 bases at J, with 0 bases between the two ends. Per germline, CDR1 SEHNR and CDR2 FQNEAQ (reference sequence). This CDR3 has 13 residues. The CDR3 region is CASSLAGANVLTF. CDR3 sequence (DNA): TGTGCCAGCAGCTTAGCTGGGGCCAACGTCCTGACTTTC.

V is TRBV9 and J is TRBJ2-7; 11 bases match TRBD1. Germline CDR1 and CDR2: SGDLS and YYNGEE. The CDR3 is 16 amino acids. Unmatched junction bases numbered 5, after V lost 0 bases and J lost 3 bases. DNA for the CDR3: TGTGCCAGCAGCGTAGAGGGGACAGGGGGAGTCTACGAGCAGTACTTC. This codes for CASSVEGTGGVYEQYF.

This clone was seen once. V usage is TRBV7-8 and J usage is TRBJ2-3, with 8 bases identical to TRBD2. Germline loops: CDR1 SGHVS, CDR2 FQNEAQ. The CDR3 consists of 15 residues. J gave up 6 bases and V 2 bases, and 7 bases lay outside the gene matches. As DNA, the CDR3 is TGTGCCAGCAGCTTACTGAGACTAGCGAGCGATACGCAGTATTTT. Protein product: CASSLLRLASDTQYF. The full variable domain, completed using reference TRBV7-8 and TRBJ2-3, is GAGVSQSPRYKVAKRGQDVALRCDPISGHVSLFWYQQALGQGPEFLTYFQNEAQLDKSGLPSDRFFAERPEGSVSTLKIQRTQQEDSAVYLCASSLLRLASDTQYFGPGTRLTVL.

The chain couples TRBV10-3 to TRBJ1-2; TRBD1 matches at 7 bases. Germline values: CDR1 ENHRY, CDR2 SYGVKD. The CDR3 covers 14 residues. V lost 3 bases, J lost 5 bases, and 6 bases stayed unmatched. The CDR3 loop reads CAISEVQGQYGYTF. CDR3 DNA sequence: TGTGCCATCAGTGAAGTACAGGGGCAATATGGCTACACCTTC.

The chain employs TRBV2 and TRBJ1-5, with TRBD1 as a possible D gene (6 bases). The CDR3 length is 16 residues. CDR1 SNHLY and CDR2 FYNNEI come from the germline V gene. With 5 bases removed from V and 0 bases from J, the gap between germline ends came to 14 bases. In DNA form, the CDR3 reads TGTGCCAGCAGTATGGACAGACTATATAGCAATCAGCCCCAGCATTTT. It specifies CASSMDRLYSNQPQHF.

This clone was counted once. The rearrangement uses TRBV4-3 and TRBJ2-2, with 9 bases matching TRBD2. This CDR3 contains 17 residues. V lost 2 bases and J lost 0; bases outside the gene matches: 4. Germline loops: CDR1 LGHNA, CDR2 YSLEER. CDR3 nucleotides: TGCGCCAGCAGCCAAAGGAGACTAGCGGCGAACACCGGGGAGCTGTTTTTT. Protein: CASSQRRLAANTGELFF.

The rearrangement uses TRBV7-9 and TRBJ2-7, with 9 positions matching TRBD1. Germline CDR1 is SEHNR and CDR2 is FQNEAQ (reference sequence). Trimming at V came to 5 bases and at J to 9 bases, leaving 11 bases not matched to a gene. The CDR3 runs 14 residues. In nucleotides, the CDR3 is TGTGCCAGCAGCACGGGACAGGGTCCGTCCTGGCAGTACTTC. It translates to CASSTGQGPSWQYF. Based on the CDR3 plus reference TRBV7-9 and TRBJ2-7, the full variable domain is DTGVSQNPRHKITKRGQNVTFRCDPISEHNRLYWYRQTLGQGPEFLTYFQNEAQLEKSRLLSDRFSAERPKGSFSTLEIQRTEQGDSAMYLCASSTGQGPSWQYFGPGTRLTVT.

The chain uses TRBV4-1 and TRBJ2-7, with D possibly matching TRBD1 (6 bases). V shed 0 bases and J shed 3 bases, with 15 bases lying between them. The CDR3 totals 16 residues. Germline V lookup: CDR1 MGHRA, CDR2 YSYEKL. CDR3 amino acids: CASSQDFGGGIYEQYF. The CDR3 nucleotides are TGCGCCAGCAGCCAAGATTTCGGTGGGGGCATCTACGAGCAGTACTTC.

The chain couples TRBV7-6 to TRBJ2-7; 7 bases agree with TRBD1. The V and J ends lost 2 bases and 4 bases, in that order; junction bases with no gene match: 8. This CDR3 contains 15 residues. Germline V gene lookup returns CDR1 SGHVS and CDR2 FNYEAQ. The CDR3 protein is CASSLSAGQVYEQYF. The CDR3 DNA reads TGTGCCAGCAGCTTAAGCGCAGGACAGGTATACGAGCAGTACTTC.

This sequence joins TRBV9 and TRBJ2-7; D not resolved. The CDR3 spans 14 residues. Trimming cost V 1 base and J 3 bases, with 11 bases left between them. Per germline, CDR1 SGDLS and CDR2 YYNGEE. The CDR3: CASSVQELGYEQYF. The CDR3 DNA is TGTGCCAGCAGCGTACAAGAGCTGGGCTACGAGCAGTACTTC. The variable domain in full, with the rest retrieved from reference TRBV9 and TRBJ2-7, is DSGVTQTPKHLITATGQRVTLRCSPRSGDLSVYWYQQSLDQGLQFLIQYYNGEERAKGNILERFSAQQFPDLHSELNLSSLELGDSALYFCASSVQELGYEQYFGPGTRLTVT.

This chain links TRBV5-1 with TRBJ2-3, with TRBD1 matching 12 bases. From germline, CDR1 is SGHRS and CDR2 YFSETQ. V dropped 5 bases and J dropped 6; count of bases not matched to a gene: 7. The CDR3 has 15 residues. As DNA, the CDR3 is TGCGCCAGCAGATACCGGGACAGGGGGCTGGATACGCAGTATTTT. This gives the protein CASRYRDRGLDTQYF.

The chain couples TRBV5-1 to TRBJ1-4; 7 bases match TRBD1. Losses at the gene ends were 4 bases for V and 11 bases for J; bases not matched to a gene: 11. The germline gives CDR1 SGHRS, CDR2 YFSETQ. The CDR3 totals 14 residues. The CDR3 DNA reads as TGCGCCAGCAGCCCCGGGACAGATAATGGGAAACTGTTTTTT. This sequence encodes CASSPGTDNGKLFF.

This sequence joins TRBV23-1 and TRBJ2-5, with 7 bases identical to TRBD2. TRBV23-1 is classed as an ORF, of uncertain function. With 3 bases clipped from V and 2 bases from J, the junction kept 15 bases outside the gene matches. The CDR3 contains 18 residues. DNA of the CDR3: TGCGCCAGCAGTCATCTAACAAAGGAGGGAGGGGTACAAGAGACCCAGTACTTC. This sequence encodes CASSHLTKEGGVQETQYF.

In its sample, this clone was seen a few times. The chain joins TRBV5-1 to TRBJ2-7; D is ambiguous. Trimming left V 0 bases short and J 9 bases short, with 7 bases between. CDR1 is SGHRS, CDR2 YFSETQ, per germline. This CDR3 region has 11 residues. CDR3 region: CASSLGPWQYF. Written as DNA, the CDR3 is TGCGCCAGCAGCTTGGGGCCCTGGCAGTACTTC.

The J gene is TRBJ2-7, the V gene TRBV6-6; no clear D. Trimming shortened V by 0 bases and J by 6 bases, and 15 bases separated the two germline ends. The CDR3 is made up of 15 amino acids. Germline CDR1 MNHNY, CDR2 SVGAGI (reference sequence). The CDR3 bases are TGTGCCAGCAGTTACTCGATTTCCTTCAGCCTCGAGCAGTACTTC. This translates into CASSYSISFSLEQYF.

CDR3 DNA: TGTGCCAGCAGCCTCGGTGGGGGCGAGCAGTACTTC. This gives the protein CASSLGGGEQYF. This chain joins TRBV7-3 and TRBJ2-7; D might be TRBD1 or TRBD2, each matching 5 bases. Deletions cut 5 bases from V and 6 bases from J, with 11 bases between. The length of the CDR3 is 12 residues. CDR1 is SGHTA and CDR2 is FQGTGA in the germline V gene.

The chain uses TRBV28 and TRBJ2-5; D gene unclear. In germline, CDR1 is MDHEN, CDR2 SYDVKM. V was clipped by 4 bases and J by 3 bases, with 12 bases between them. This CDR3 has 14 amino acids. In DNA, the CDR3 is TGTGCCAGCAGTTCCACCGGGTGGGAAGAGACCCAGTACTTC. Protein sequence: CASSSTGWEETQYF.